The 29 T cell receptor beta chains given below trace back to one sample, sequenced in a study of PD-L1 blockade in urothelial cancer. The assay was immunoSEQ multiplex PCR, and TCRdb's table has in-frame clones only and misses some. The sample has around 100,000 clones, around 85% seen once. The sample here was PBMCs, taken around atezolizumab (anti-PD-L1) treatment. The receptors originated from a man aged 45 to 65 with urothelial cancer.

The chain carries TRBV28 and TRBJ1-4, with TRBD1 identical over 7 bases. The CDR3 totals 17 residues. From germline, CDR1 is MDHEN and CDR2 SYDVKM. V was pared by 3 bases and J by 4 bases, with 11 bases of the junction left unmatched. The CDR3 nucleotides read TGTGCCAGCAGTTTGGTAGGGGGCGGACGGGATAATGAAAAACTGTTTTTT. Translated: CASSLVGGGRDNEKLFF.

The chain links TRBV6-5 to TRBJ2-5, with D possibly TRBD2 on 6 matching bases. The CDR3 contains 16 residues. V lost 0 bases and J lost 1, with 12 bases in between. Germline values: CDR1 MNHEY, CDR2 SVGAGI. CDR3 protein: CASSYSSGISQETQYF. For the CDR3, the DNA is TGTGCCAGCAGTTACTCTAGCGGCATAAGCCAAGAGACCCAGTACTTC.

This clone turned up a few times. The chain links TRBV14 to TRBJ2-5; 11 nucleotides align to TRBD1. Germline V CDR1 and CDR2: SGHDN, FVKESK. V dropped 1 base and J dropped 2; count of bases not matched to a gene: 6. The CDR3 has 17 residues. The CDR3 spells CASSQGTGGRIQETQYF. The CDR3 bases are TGTGCCAGCAGCCAAGGGACAGGGGGCCGTATACAAGAGACCCAGTACTTC.

This chain joins TRBV6-1 and TRBJ1-1; 7 nucleotides agree with TRBD1. The junction had 1 base not matched to a gene; V was cut back by 0 bases and J by 0 bases. Germline CDR1 MNHNS, CDR2 SASEGT. There are 15 residues in the CDR3. In DNA, the CDR3 is TGTGCCAGCAGTGAAGCTAGGGGGCTGAACACTGAAGCTTTCTTT. Its translation is CASSEARGLNTEAFF.

This clone was seen only once. This chain uses TRBV29-1 with TRBJ2-2; maybe TRBD2 (5 bases). There are 11 residues in the CDR3. Germline-derived CDR1 and CDR2 are SQVTM and ANQGSEA. Trimming shortened V by 7 bases and J by 5 bases, and 8 bases separated the two germline ends. This chain's CDR3 is CSGGRTGELFF. The CDR3, as DNA: TGCAGCGGCGGGCGGACCGGGGAGCTGTTTTTT.

This chain connects TRBV4-2 to TRBJ2-7; TRBD2 is a possible D gene (6 bases). From germline, CDR1 is LGHNA and CDR2 YNFKEQ. V lost 4 bases and J lost 2, with 30 bases in between. The CDR3 runs to 20 residues. CDR3 coding DNA: TGTGCCAGCAGCCCCAAACACGCAGGGTCCTCGGGCGGGGACCCCTACGAGCAGTACTTC. It yields the protein CASSPKHAGSSGGDPYEQYF.

CDR3 in amino acids: CASSQGGINMNTEAFF. The DNA of the CDR3 is TGTGCCAGCAGTCAAGGGGGGATCAACATGAACACTGAAGCTTTCTTT. The chain combines TRBV16 with TRBJ1-1; TRBD1 might be the D (6 bases). The CDR3 runs to 16 residues. In germline, CDR1 is KGHSY, CDR2 FQNENV. The ends were cut back, 6 bases at V and 0 bases at J, with 17 bases in the middle.

The chain's CDR3 is CASNTGQSDYGYTF. The CDR3 DNA reads TGTGCCAGTAATACGGGACAGTCTGACTATGGCTACACCTTC. This rearrangement joins TRBV19 to TRBJ1-2, with 7 bases that match TRBD1. The germline V gene encodes CDR1 LNHDA and CDR2 SQIVND (reference sequence). V shed 7 bases and J 3 bases; nucleotides not matched to a gene: 8. This CDR3 has 14 amino acids.

This clone has a handful of counts. The chain carries TRBV25-1 and TRBJ2-1; D is possibly TRBD2 (5 bases). The CDR3 contains 15 residues. CDR1 and CDR2 from the germline V gene are MGHDK and SYGVNS. Trimming left V 5 bases short and J 3 bases short, with 14 bases between. CDR3 sequence (DNA): TGTGCCAGCAGTTGGTGGGTCGGGGACTACAATGAGCAGTTCTTC. Amino acid sequence: CASSWWVGDYNEQFF.

In its sample, this clone was seen once. J is TRBJ2-1 and V is TRBV5-1; no definite D call. Germline CDR1 SGHRS, CDR2 YFSETQ. The CDR3 is 14 amino acids. The V end lost 6 bases, the J end lost 1 base, and 11 bases lay between the germline ends. CDR3 sequence (DNA): TGCGCCAGCAATCCCGGGTCGTCCTACAATGAGCAGTTCTTC. Encoded protein: CASNPGSSYNEQFF. The entire variable domain, with the rest obtained from reference TRBV5-1 and TRBJ2-1, is as follows: KAGVTQTPRYLIKTRGQQVTLSCSPISGHRSVSWYQQTPGQGLQFLFEYFSETQRNKGNFPGRFSGRQFSNSRSEMNVSTLELGDSALYLCASNPGSSYNEQFFGPGTRLTVL.

The genes are TRBV7-3 and TRBJ2-1; TRBD2 agrees at 10 bases. V shed 5 bases and J 9 bases; nucleotides not matched to a gene: 10. This CDR3 is built from 15 residues. Germline assignment: CDR1 SGHTA and CDR2 FQGTGA. CDR3 bases: TGTGCCAGCAGCGCCAGCGGGAGGGCGACCGCTGAGCAGTTCTTC. Its protein product is CASSASGRATAEQFF.

V and J are TRBV14 and TRBJ2-5; the D gene is possibly TRBD1 (5 bases). The V end was cut by 1 base, the J end by 3 bases, with 15 bases between. Germline CDR1 SGHDN, CDR2 FVKESK. There are 16 residues in the CDR3. CDR3 bases: TGTGCCAGCAGCCAAGGGGGCACAGGCCAAAAAGAGACCCAGTACTTC. Protein product: CASSQGGTGQKETQYF.

The CDR3 nucleotides are TGTGCCAGCAGCTTGGGGACTAGCGGGAGATCAGCAGATACGCAGTATTTT. This gives the protein CASSLGTSGRSADTQYF. The chain carries TRBV5-4 and TRBJ2-3; 13 bases agree with TRBD2. The V gene's germline CDR1 is SGHNT and CDR2 YYREEE (reference sequence). The CDR3 contains 17 residues. V gave up 0 bases and J gave up 4 bases; unmatched junction bases: 5.

The chain combines TRBV5-1 with TRBJ1-1; unclear D gene. The CDR3 has 15 residues. V shed 0 bases and J shed 4 bases, with 13 bases lying between them. Germline CDR1 is SGHRS and CDR2 is YFSETQ. The CDR3 sequence: CASSLGGRLSTEAFF. As DNA, the CDR3 is TGCGCCAGCAGCTTGGGTGGCAGGTTGAGCACTGAAGCTTTCTTT.

This chain joins TRBV19 and TRBJ2-1; 9 bases align to TRBD2. CDR1 and CDR2 from the germline V gene are LNHDA and SQIVND (reference sequence). The CDR3 spans 15 residues. J lost 5 bases, V lost 3 bases, and 5 bases had no gene match. CDR3 region: CASSMAGGSHNEQFF. In nucleotides, the CDR3 is TGTGCCAGTAGTATGGCGGGAGGGTCCCACAATGAGCAGTTCTTC. The entire variable domain, with the rest obtained from reference TRBV19 and TRBJ2-1, is as follows: DGGITQSPKYLFRKEGQNVTLSCEQNLNHDAMYWYRQDPGQGLRLIYYSQIVNDFQKGDIAEGYSVSREKKESFPLTVTSAQKNPTAFYLCASSMAGGSHNEQFFGPGTRLTVL.

The genes are TRBV10-1 and TRBJ2-7; TRBD2 matches 14 bases. The CDR3 is 17 residues long. CDR1 and CDR2 (germline): WNHNN, SYGVQD (reference sequence). J gave up 4 bases and V 6 bases, and 11 bases lay outside the gene matches. CDR3 sequence (DNA): TGCGCCAGCAGGGTTGTGGGGACTAGCGGGAGCGAGTACGAGCAGTACTTC. Its protein is CASRVVGTSGSEYEQYF.

The V and J genes are TRBV6-5 and TRBJ1-5; D is ambiguous. Germline CDR1 is MNHEY and CDR2 is SVGAGI. This CDR3 has 15 residues. V was clipped by 5 bases and J by 5 bases, with 16 bases between them. The CDR3 bases are TGTGCCAGCAGTACACGGAGTACGGGTGATCAGCCCCAGCATTTT. It codes for CASSTRSTGDQPQHF.

The V and J genes are TRBV5-1 and TRBJ1-1; 7 bases align to TRBD1. The CDR3 extends over 15 amino acids. Trimming cost V 4 bases and J 2 bases; bases outside gene matches: 8. Germline V gives CDR1 SGHRS, CDR2 YFSETQ. The CDR3 loop reads CASSRGDSFNTEAFF. The CDR3 nucleotides are TGCGCCAGCAGCCGAGGGGACAGCTTTAACACTGAAGCTTTCTTT.

In its sample, this clone ranks as medium-sized (0.01 to 0.1%). V and J are TRBV11-2 and TRBJ2-7; 14 bases map to TRBD2. CDR1 and CDR2 from the germline V gene are SGHAT and FQNNGV. J gave up 6 bases and V 5 bases, and 6 bases lay outside the gene matches. The CDR3 extends over 15 amino acids. The CDR3 loop is CASSPGLAGVPEQYF. DNA for the CDR3: TGTGCCAGCAGCCCGGGACTAGCGGGAGTCCCCGAGCAGTACTTC.

This clone was seen only once. The V call is TRBV11-2, the J call TRBJ2-7; the D gene is possibly TRBD2 (6 bases). CDR1 is SGHAT, CDR2 FQNNGV, per germline. Trimming removed 5 bases at V and 8 bases at J, with 10 bases between. This CDR3 spans 11 amino acids. The chain's CDR3 is CASSAEGKQYF. The CDR3 DNA follows: TGTGCCAGCAGCGCGGAGGGTAAGCAGTACTTC.

The genes are TRBV18 and TRBJ1-1, with D possibly matching TRBD1 (5 bases). The CDR3 runs 18 residues. The V and J ends lost 0 bases and 1 base respectively, with 18 bases between them. The V gene's germline CDR1 is KGHSH and CDR2 LQKENI. CDR3 in amino acids: CASSPPALWGGTNTEAFF. DNA of the CDR3: TGTGCCAGCTCACCACCGGCCCTGTGGGGGGGAACGAACACTGAAGCTTTCTTT.

The chain joins TRBV6-1 to TRBJ2-7; D is perhaps TRBD1 (6 bases). CDR3 size: 15 residues. V gave up 6 bases and J gave up 3 bases, with 18 bases separating them. Germline V gene sequence: CDR1 MNHNS, CDR2 SASEGT. As DNA, the CDR3 is TGTGCCAGCAGATACAGCCGGGACACCCACTACGAGCAGTACTTC. It yields the protein CASRYSRDTHYEQYF.

The chain carries TRBV7-2 and TRBJ2-2; TRBD2 agrees at 15 bases. The CDR3 is 18 residues long. V shed 5 bases and J 7 bases; nucleotides not matched to a gene: 11. CDR1 is SGHTA, CDR2 FQGNSA, per germline. CDR3 residues: CASSPAGTSGRRGGELFF. For the CDR3, the DNA is TGTGCCAGCAGCCCCGCCGGGACTAGCGGGAGGAGGGGCGGGGAGCTGTTTTTT.

The genes are TRBV2 and TRBJ2-1; 8 bases are a match to TRBD2. Per germline, CDR1 SNHLY and CDR2 FYNNEI. The CDR3 covers 15 residues. Trimming removed 10 bases from V and 5 bases from J; junction bases left unmatched: 13. The CDR3 coding sequence is TGTGCCACCGGGAAGAGCGGGAGATCGGACAATGAGCAGTTCTTC. Translation gives CATGKSGRSDNEQFF.

The CDR3 protein is CASSPASRRQTKETQYF. As DNA, the CDR3 is TGTGCCAGCTCACCGGCCAGCCGGCGACAGACGAAAGAGACCCAGTACTTC. The V call is TRBV18, the J call TRBJ2-5, with TRBD1 as a possible D gene (5 bases). Germline V lookup: CDR1 KGHSH, CDR2 LQKENI. The germline V and J ends were trimmed by 3 bases and 3 bases, with 20 bases remaining between them. The CDR3 runs to 17 residues. Full variable domain (missing parts from reference TRBV18 and TRBJ2-5): NAGVMQNPRHLVRRRGQEARLRCSPMKGHSHVYWYRQLPEEGLKFMVYLQKENIIDESGMPKERFSAEFPKEGPSILRIQQVVRGDSAAYFCASSPASRRQTKETQYFGPGTRLLVL.

The CDR3 nucleotides are TGTGCCAGCAGCCCTACAGGGGACACCATATATTTT. Translated: CASSPTGDTIYF. V is TRBV2 and J is TRBJ1-3; TRBD1 matches 7 bases. Germline values: CDR1 SNHLY, CDR2 FYNNEI. The CDR3 spans 12 residues. The V segment lost 6 bases and the J segment 8 bases; nucleotides outside the gene matches: 4.

The chain is built from TRBV30 and TRBJ1-5; 8 bases match TRBD1. The CDR3 is 18 amino acids. Unmatched junction bases numbered 15, after V lost 3 bases and J lost 2 bases. Germline CDR1 reads GTSNPN; CDR2 reads SVGIG (reference sequence). The CDR3 region is CAWSPGTGGINGNQPQHF. The CDR3 nucleotides are TGTGCCTGGAGCCCCGGGACAGGTGGAATAAACGGCAATCAGCCCCAGCATTTT.

A single count supports this clone. The J gene is TRBJ2-7, the V gene TRBV27; 7 positions match TRBD2. Looked up from germline, CDR1 is MNHEY and CDR2 is SMNVEV (reference sequence). J was trimmed by 4 bases and V by 2 bases; bases with no gene match: 8. This CDR3 region has 15 residues. CDR3 protein: CASSLGLAETYEQYF. The CDR3 DNA reads TGTGCCAGCAGTTTAGGGCTAGCGGAGACATACGAGCAGTACTTC.

V is TRBV30 and J is TRBJ2-1; 8 bases line up with TRBD1. The germline gives CDR1 GTSNPN, CDR2 SVGIG (reference sequence). Losses at the gene ends were 5 bases for V and 1 base for J; bases not matched to a gene: 4. There are 14 residues in the CDR3. The DNA of the CDR3 is TGTGCCTGGGACAGGGGTCGATCCTACAATGAGCAGTTCTTC. Its protein is CAWDRGRSYNEQFF.